Below are 21 T cell receptor beta chains sequenced from a single sample in a study of blood T cell repertoires in COVID-19. Sequencing was performed with immunoSEQ multiplex PCR; in TCRdb, only in-frame clones are kept and a portion is missing. The sample records 150,000 or so clones, approximately 93% being singletons. Source material: peripheral blood. The receptor set was obtained from a woman in her sixties or seventies with COVID-19, enrolled during active disease.

V is TRBV6-6 and J is TRBJ1-1; D unresolved. CDR1 is MNHNY and CDR2 is SVGAGI in the germline V gene (reference sequence). The V gene lost 5 bases and the J gene lost 1 base, with 20 bases spanning the gap. The CDR3 contains 17 residues. The CDR3 nucleotides are TGTGCCAGCAGTCCATTAGGTAGGATCAGGCCGAACACTGAAGCTTTCTTT. The encoded protein is CASSPLGRIRPNTEAFF.

This clone was seen a handful of times. This sequence joins TRBV6-6 and TRBJ1-1; D gene uncertain. V lost 3 bases, J lost 4 bases, and 18 bases lay in between. CDR1 MNHNY and CDR2 SVGAGI come from the germline V gene (reference sequence). CDR3 length equals 16 residues. The DNA of the CDR3 is TGTGCCAGCAGTTATTCGGGGAAACAGAGTGGCACTGAAGCTTTCTTT. It codes for CASSYSGKQSGTEAFF.

The gene calls are TRBV11-3 and TRBJ1-3, with 7 bases matching TRBD1. Germline values: CDR1 SGHNT, CDR2 YENEEA. This CDR3 comprises 16 residues. V trimming: 5 bases; J trimming: 0 bases; junction bases outside the gene matches: 7. CDR3 residues: CASSDNRGSSGNTIYF. CDR3 in DNA: TGTGCCAGCAGCGACAACAGGGGCAGCTCTGGAAACACCATATATTTT.

The genes are TRBV4-3 and TRBJ2-2; TRBD1 agrees at 9 bases. The CDR3 runs to 18 residues. Germline CDR1 is LGHNA and CDR2 is YSLEER. With 3 bases clipped from V and 5 bases from J, the junction kept 13 bases outside the gene matches. This CDR3 is CASSHNAVRTGVTGELFF. Written as DNA, the CDR3 is TGCGCCAGCAGCCACAACGCCGTCCGGACAGGGGTTACCGGGGAGCTGTTTTTT.

The V and J genes are TRBV29-1 and TRBJ1-1; 9 bases are a match to TRBD1. Germline V gene data show CDR1 as SQVTM and CDR2 as ANQGSEA. V was clipped by 7 bases and J by 1 base; unmatched bases: 4. The CDR3 runs to 13 residues. The CDR3 nucleotides read TGCAGCGCTCAGACAGGGGGGAACACTGAAGCTTTCTTT. Protein: CSAQTGGNTEAFF.

The CDR3 loop is CASSYRDNYNSPLHF. The CDR3, as DNA: TGTGCCAGCAGCTACCGGGACAACTATAATTCACCCCTCCACTTT. The V and J genes are TRBV7-9 and TRBJ1-6, with a weak D call TRBD1 (6 bases). The CDR3 totals 15 residues. Germline values: CDR1 SEHNR, CDR2 FQNEAQ (reference sequence). Deletions cut 4 bases from V and 3 bases from J, with 10 bases between.

The sample holds one count of this clone. The chain recombines TRBV18 with TRBJ1-1; TRBD1 matches 8 bases. The CDR3 length is 16 residues. The V and J ends lost 3 bases and 3 bases, in that order; junction bases with no gene match: 9. Per the germline V gene, CDR1 is KGHSH and CDR2 is LQKENI. CDR3 sequence reads: CASSPRLADRDTEAFF. CDR3 DNA sequence: TGTGCCAGCTCACCTAGGTTAGCGGACAGGGACACTGAAGCTTTCTTT. The full variable domain, rest sourced from reference TRBV18 and TRBJ1-1, is NAGVMQNPRHLVRRRGQEARLRCSPMKGHSHVYWYRQLPEEGLKFMVYLQKENIIDESGMPKERFSAEFPKEGPSILRIQQVVRGDSAAYFCASSPRLADRDTEAFFGQGTRLTVV.

The J gene is TRBJ1-6, the V gene TRBV6-6, with 8 bases that match TRBD1. The CDR3 is 16 amino acids. Germline V CDR1 and CDR2: MNHNY, SVGAGI (reference sequence). The ends lost 5 bases at V and 4 bases at J; junction bases unmatched: 7. This chain's CDR3 is CASSPARDRYNSPLHF. In DNA, the CDR3 is TGTGCCAGCAGTCCGGCCCGGGACAGGTATAATTCACCCCTCCACTTT.

The chain couples TRBV28 to TRBJ1-2; no definite D call. Per the germline V gene, CDR1 is MDHEN and CDR2 is SYDVKM. The CDR3 is 11 amino acids. V was clipped by 3 bases and J by 7 bases, with 6 bases between them. In DNA, the CDR3 is TGTGCCAGCAGTTTTCCCCTTGGCTACACCTTC. Translation gives CASSFPLGYTF.

The rearrangement uses TRBV6-5 and TRBJ2-7; 8 bases align to TRBD2. CDR3 length: 14 residues. After removal of 5 bases from V and 3 bases from J, the junction contained 6 bases not matched to a gene. Per germline, CDR1 MNHEY and CDR2 SVGAGI. The CDR3 spells CASSPRLAGYEQYF. The CDR3 DNA sequence: TGTGCCAGCAGTCCCCGCCTAGCGGGCTACGAGCAGTACTTC.

The chain recombines TRBV7-2 with TRBJ1-6; the match to TRBD1 covers 8 bases. V shed 6 bases and J 8 bases; nucleotides not matched to a gene: 12. Per germline, CDR1 SGHTA and CDR2 FQGNSA. The length of the CDR3 is 16 residues. CDR3 residues: CASRFTRGQGDSPLHF. The CDR3 DNA sequence: TGTGCCAGCAGATTCACACGTGGACAGGGTGATTCACCCCTCCACTTT.

The rearrangement links TRBV7-3 to TRBJ1-4; D call uncertain. Germline CDR1 SGHTA, CDR2 FQGTGA. CDR3 length: 14 amino acids. Trimming left V 5 bases short and J 4 bases short, with 11 bases between. CDR3 residues: CASSPRGGNEKLFF. The CDR3 region has the DNA TGTGCCAGCAGCCCCCGGGGAGGTAATGAAAAACTGTTTTTT. The full variable domain, with the rest looked up from reference TRBV7-3 and TRBJ1-4, is GAGVSQTPSNKVTEKGKYVELRCDPISGHTALYWYRQSLGQGPEFLIYFQGTGAADDSGLPNDRFFAVRPEGSVSTLKIQRTERGDSAVYLCASSPRGGNEKLFFGSGTQLSVL.

This clone was detected only a few times. The CDR3 DNA sequence: TGTGCCTGGAGTGTAGGCAGGGGGCTCCCTGGCTACACCTTC. It codes for CAWSVGRGLPGYTF. This rearrangement joins TRBV30 to TRBJ1-2, with TRBD1 identical over 8 bases. This CDR3 contains 14 residues. CDR1 and CDR2 from the germline V gene are GTSNPN and SVGIG (reference sequence). V was clipped by 0 bases and J by 7 bases; unmatched bases: 7. The variable domain in full, completed from reference TRBV30 and TRBJ1-2, reads SQTIHQWPATLVQPVGSPLSLECTVEGTSNPNLYWYRQAAGRGLQLLFYSVGIGQISSEVPQNLSASRPQDRQFILSSKKLLLSDSGFYLCAWSVGRGLPGYTFGSGTRLTVV.

The genes are TRBV29-1 and TRBJ2-3, with 9 bases matching TRBD1. With 3 bases clipped from V and 6 bases from J, the junction kept 10 bases outside the gene matches. This CDR3 comprises 15 residues. CDR1 is SQVTM and CDR2 is ANQGSEA in the germline V gene. The CDR3 DNA reads as TGCAGCGTTGACGGGACAGGGAATGATTTTGATACGCAGTATTTT. Translation: CSVDGTGNDFDTQYF.

J is TRBJ1-1 and V is TRBV5-1, with D perhaps matching TRBD1 (6 bases). Germline values: CDR1 SGHRS, CDR2 YFSETQ. Trimming took 4 bases from V and 11 from J, leaving 12 bases between them. CDR3 length equals 11 residues. Here the CDR3 DNA reads TGCGCCAGCAGCCAGGGGCCAACGGCTTTCTTT. The encoded protein is CASSQGPTAFF. The full variable domain, its missing parts supplied by reference TRBV5-1 and TRBJ1-1, is KAGVTQTPRYLIKTRGQQVTLSCSPISGHRSVSWYQQTPGQGLQFLFEYFSETQRNKGNFPGRFSGRQFSNSRSEMNVSTLELGDSALYLCASSQGPTAFFGQGTRLTVV.

The chain combines TRBV6-5 with TRBJ2-5; possible D gene TRBD1, 5 bases. V lost 2 bases, J lost 1 base, and 8 bases lay in between. This CDR3 is 14 amino acids long. Germline V gene data show CDR1 as MNHEY and CDR2 as SVGAGI. CDR3: CASSYGAAQETQYF. The CDR3, as DNA: TGTGCCAGCAGTTACGGGGCAGCCCAAGAGACCCAGTACTTC.

A remark on this clone: This CDR3 is also generated by other DNA sequences in the sample. The chain employs TRBV5-1 and TRBJ1-1; D unclear. Per germline, CDR1 SGHRS and CDR2 YFSETQ. The CDR3 spans 14 residues. V lost 0 bases to trimming and J lost 2 bases, with 8 bases between them. For the CDR3, the DNA is TGCGCCAGCAGCTTGGGTGGAGTTAACACTGAAGCTTTCTTT. This sequence encodes CASSLGGVNTEAFF.

This chain links TRBV4-1 with TRBJ1-5, with a tentative D call TRBD1 (5 bases). V gave up 3 bases and J gave up 0 bases, with 9 bases separating them. Looked up from germline, CDR1 is MGHRA and CDR2 is YSYEKL. This CDR3 is 15 amino acids long. The CDR3 coding sequence is TGCGCCAGCAGCCATTTCGACAGTAGCAATCAGCCCCAGCATTTT. It specifies CASSHFDSSNQPQHF.

V is TRBV6-4 and J is TRBJ1-1, with unresolved D. This CDR3 spans 13 amino acids. V gave up 6 bases and J gave up 0 bases, with 8 bases separating them. The germline V gene encodes CDR1 MRHNA and CDR2 SNTAGT. For the CDR3, the DNA is TGTGCCAGCAGAGCTACAGTGAACACTGAAGCTTTCTTT. It codes for CASRATVNTEAFF.

This clone came up once. The chain combines TRBV2 with TRBJ2-2; D is possibly TRBD2 (5 bases). Germline loops: CDR1 SNHLY, CDR2 FYNNEI. Trimming removed 7 bases at V and 5 bases at J, with 17 bases between. The CDR3 runs to 15 residues. The CDR3 spells CASTPRAAGTGELFF. CDR3 sequence (DNA): TGTGCCAGCACCCCGAGAGCGGCTGGGACCGGGGAGCTGTTTTTT.

The genes are TRBV7-2 and TRBJ2-7; 8 bases fit TRBD2. The germline gives CDR1 SGHTA, CDR2 FQGNSA. V was clipped by 5 bases and J by 3 bases; unmatched bases: 6. The CDR3 is 14 amino acids. CDR3 nucleotide sequence: TGTGCCAGCAGCGGGACTAGGGCTTACTACGAGCAGTACTTC. Its protein is CASSGTRAYYEQYF.